The 6 T cell receptor beta chains presented below share a single source sample, sequenced in a study of CD8 T cells in Susac syndrome. RNA, at about 0.5 to 1 ug, was reverse transcribed with random hexamers. Each CDR3 protein gets one entry after TCRdb re-called the immunoSEQ multiplex PCR reads with MiXCR. Of approximately 190,000 distinct CDR3 sequences listed, over 85% were seen once; the top ten hold 0.1%. Sequenced input: CD4+ T cells from PBMCs. The receptor source for this set is a human donor in good health.

The chain uses TRBV29-1 and TRBJ2-1, with D maybe TRBD2 (6 bases). Germline V lookup: CDR1 SQVTM, CDR2 ANQGSEA. The CDR3 sequence is 14 residues long. Trimming cost V 6 bases and J 0 bases, with 12 bases left between them. The CDR3 DNA sequence: TGCAGCGTGAATGGCGGGGCCTCCTACAATGAGCAGTTCTTC. This gives the protein CSVNGGASYNEQFF.

The chain couples TRBV5-1 to TRBJ2-1; D call uncertain. Trimming cost V 4 bases and J 9 bases, with 11 bases left between them. The V gene's germline CDR1 is SGHRS and CDR2 YFSETQ. This CDR3 spans 12 amino acids. The CDR3 sequence: CASSPGVGEQFF. The CDR3 bases are TGCGCCAGCAGCCCCGGTGTTGGTGAGCAGTTCTTC.

This sequence joins TRBV18 and TRBJ1-5; 11 bases match TRBD1. V shed 3 bases, J shed 7 bases, and the junction held 11 bases outside the gene matches. The CDR3 is 17 residues long. The germline CDR1 and CDR2 sequences are KGHSH and LQKENI. The CDR3 region is CASSPLGQGVPGQPQHF. In DNA form, the CDR3 reads TGTGCCAGCTCACCGTTGGGACAGGGGGTGCCGGGGCAGCCCCAGCATTTT.

The V and J genes are TRBV3-1 and TRBJ1-5; D is possibly TRBD1 (5 bases). Looked up from germline, CDR1 is LGHDT and CDR2 is YNNKEL (reference sequence). This CDR3 region has 15 residues. V was clipped by 3 bases and J by 2 bases, with 11 bases between them. CDR3 protein: CASSQGPRGNQPQHF. The CDR3 bases are TGTGCCAGCAGCCAGGGCCCCAGGGGCAATCAGCCCCAGCATTTT.

The chain links TRBV20-1 to TRBJ1-6, with 7 bases fitting TRBD1. The trim removed 6 bases at V and 7 bases at J, leaving 12 bases unmatched. Germline CDR1 reads DFQATT; CDR2 reads SNEGSKA (reference sequence). This CDR3 is built from 15 residues. The CDR3 bases are TGCAGTGCGAGCTACCGACAGGGCCTAAATTCACCCCTCCACTTT. It codes for CSASYRQGLNSPLHF.

Here the CDR3 reads CSVSGGADEQFF. DNA for the CDR3: TGCAGCGTGAGCGGGGGGGCAGATGAGCAGTTCTTC. This chain joins TRBV29-1 and TRBJ2-1; 10 nucleotides align to TRBD2. J lost 8 bases, V lost 6 bases, and 4 bases had no gene match. The CDR3 contains 12 residues. Germline-derived CDR1 and CDR2 are SQVTM and ANQGSEA.